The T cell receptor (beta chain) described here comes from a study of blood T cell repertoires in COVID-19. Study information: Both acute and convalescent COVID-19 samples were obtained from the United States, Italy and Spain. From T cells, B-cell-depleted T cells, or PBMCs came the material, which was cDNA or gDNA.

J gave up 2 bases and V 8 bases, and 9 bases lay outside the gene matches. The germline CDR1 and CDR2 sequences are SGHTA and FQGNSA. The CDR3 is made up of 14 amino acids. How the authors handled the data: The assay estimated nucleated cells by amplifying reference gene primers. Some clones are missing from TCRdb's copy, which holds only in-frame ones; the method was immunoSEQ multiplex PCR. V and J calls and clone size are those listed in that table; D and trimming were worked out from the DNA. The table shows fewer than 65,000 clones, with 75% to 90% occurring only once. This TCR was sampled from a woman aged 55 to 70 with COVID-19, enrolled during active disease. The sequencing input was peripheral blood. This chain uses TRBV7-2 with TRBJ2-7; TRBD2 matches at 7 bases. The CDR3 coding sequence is TGTGCCAGCGGCCGGGGGGAGGCTACCTACGAGCAGTACTTC. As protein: CASGRGEATYEQYF.